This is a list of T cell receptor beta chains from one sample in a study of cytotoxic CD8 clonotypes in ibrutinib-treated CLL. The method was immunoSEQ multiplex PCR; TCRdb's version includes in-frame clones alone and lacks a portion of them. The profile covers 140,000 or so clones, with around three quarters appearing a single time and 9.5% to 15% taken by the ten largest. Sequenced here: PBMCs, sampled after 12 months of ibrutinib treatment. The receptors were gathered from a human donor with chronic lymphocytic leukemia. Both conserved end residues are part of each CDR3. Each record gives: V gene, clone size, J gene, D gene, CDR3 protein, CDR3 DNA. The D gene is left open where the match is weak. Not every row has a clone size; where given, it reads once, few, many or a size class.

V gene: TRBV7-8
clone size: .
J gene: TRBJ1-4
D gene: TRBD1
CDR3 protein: CASSVYRGLEKLFF
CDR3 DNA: TGTGCCAGCAGCGTCTACAGGGGGCTTGAAAAACTGTTTTTT

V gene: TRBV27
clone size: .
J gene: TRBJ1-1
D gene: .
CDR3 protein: CASSLFQNTEAFF
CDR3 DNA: TGTGCCAGCAGTTTATTTCAGAACACTGAAGCTTTCTTT

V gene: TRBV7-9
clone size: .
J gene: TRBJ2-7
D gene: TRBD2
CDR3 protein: CASSLERQTSGSRKQYF
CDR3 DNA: TGTGCCAGCAGCTTAGAGAGACAGACTAGCGGGAGTAGAAAGCAGTACTTC

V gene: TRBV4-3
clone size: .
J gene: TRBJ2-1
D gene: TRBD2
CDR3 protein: CASSRGLGSVNEQFF
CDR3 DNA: TGCGCCAGCAGCCGGGGACTAGGGTCCGTCAATGAGCAGTTCTTC

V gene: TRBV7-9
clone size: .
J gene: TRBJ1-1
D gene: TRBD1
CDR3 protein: CASSIRDSEAFF
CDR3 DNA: TGTGCCAGCAGCATACGGGACAGTGAAGCTTTCTTT

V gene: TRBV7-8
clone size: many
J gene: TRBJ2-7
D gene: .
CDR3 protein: CASRFIQSLNYEQYF
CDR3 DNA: TGTGCCAGCAGGTTTATACAGAGCCTTAACTACGAGCAGTACTTC

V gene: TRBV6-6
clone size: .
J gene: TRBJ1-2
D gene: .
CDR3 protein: CASSRDGSYGYTF
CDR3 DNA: TGTGCCAGCTCGCGGGACGGGAGCTATGGCTACACCTTC

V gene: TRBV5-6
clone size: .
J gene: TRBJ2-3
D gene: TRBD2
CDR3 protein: CASRPLAGAVVDTQYF
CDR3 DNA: TGTGCCAGCAGACCACTAGCGGGAGCGGTCGTAGATACGCAGTATTTT

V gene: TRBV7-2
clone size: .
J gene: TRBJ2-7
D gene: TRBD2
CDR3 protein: CASSLGPGGAGDYYEQYF
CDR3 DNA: TGTGCCAGCAGCTTAGGCCCCGGGGGGGCGGGAGACTACTACGAGCAGTACTTC

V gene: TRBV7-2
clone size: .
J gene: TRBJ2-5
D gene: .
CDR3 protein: CASSQQGTLQETQYF
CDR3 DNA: TGTGCCAGCAGCCAGCAAGGGACACTCCAAGAGACCCAGTACTTC

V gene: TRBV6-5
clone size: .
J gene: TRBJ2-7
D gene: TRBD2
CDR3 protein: CASSYEGRGEQYF
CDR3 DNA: TGTGCCAGCAGTTACGAGGGGAGGGGCGAGCAGTACTTC

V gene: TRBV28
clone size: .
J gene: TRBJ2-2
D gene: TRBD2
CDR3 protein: CASSFSQREPTGELFF
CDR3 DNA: TGTGCCAGCAGTTTCAGTCAGCGGGAGCCCACCGGGGAGCTGTTTTTT

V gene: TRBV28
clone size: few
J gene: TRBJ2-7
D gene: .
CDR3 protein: CASSRERREQYF
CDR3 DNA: TGTGCCAGCAGCAGGGAAAGGAGAGAGCAGTACTTC

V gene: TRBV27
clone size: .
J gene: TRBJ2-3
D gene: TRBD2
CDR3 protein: CASSLTSGRAMRDTQYF
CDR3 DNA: TGTGCCAGCAGTTTAACTAGCGGGAGGGCAATGCGAGATACGCAGTATTTT

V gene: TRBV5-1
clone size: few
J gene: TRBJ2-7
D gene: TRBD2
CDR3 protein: CASSLTSGNYEQYF
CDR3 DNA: TGCGCCAGCAGCTTGACTAGCGGAAATTACGAGCAGTACTTC

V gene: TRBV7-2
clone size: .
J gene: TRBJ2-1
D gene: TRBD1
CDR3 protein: CASSSRTGGDYEQFF
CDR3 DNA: TGTGCCAGCAGCTCGAGGACAGGGGGCGACTATGAGCAGTTCTTC

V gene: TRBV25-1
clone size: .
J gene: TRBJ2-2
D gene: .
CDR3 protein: CASSEYRGRGTGELFF
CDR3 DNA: TGTGCCAGCAGTGAATACCGGGGGCGCGGCACCGGGGAGCTGTTTTTT

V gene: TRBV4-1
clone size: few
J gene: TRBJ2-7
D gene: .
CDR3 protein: CASSQGRGGGNEQYF
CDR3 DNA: TGCGCCAGCAGCCAAGGCAGGGGCGGGGGTAACGAGCAGTACTTC

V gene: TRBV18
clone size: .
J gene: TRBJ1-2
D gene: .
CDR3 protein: CASSPPGGDYYGYTF
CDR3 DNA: TGTGCCAGCTCACCACCGGGGGGCGATTACTATGGCTACACCTTC

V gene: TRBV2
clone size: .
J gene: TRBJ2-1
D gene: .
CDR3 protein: CASRVSLYNEQFF
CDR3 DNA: TGTGCCAGCAGAGTTTCGTTATACAATGAGCAGTTCTTC

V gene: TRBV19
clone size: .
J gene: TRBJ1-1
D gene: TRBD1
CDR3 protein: CASSRGQGAYTEAFF
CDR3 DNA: TGTGCCAGTAGTAGGGGACAGGGGGCTTACACTGAAGCTTTCTTT

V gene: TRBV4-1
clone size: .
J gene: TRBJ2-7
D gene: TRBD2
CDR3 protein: CASSQEATSVGYEQYF
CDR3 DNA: TGCGCCAGCAGCCAAGAGGCGACTAGCGTTGGCTACGAGCAGTACTTC

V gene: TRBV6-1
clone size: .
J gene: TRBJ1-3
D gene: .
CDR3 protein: CASSVDRPSGNTIYF
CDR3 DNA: TGTGCCAGCAGTGTAGACAGGCCCTCTGGAAACACCATATATTTT

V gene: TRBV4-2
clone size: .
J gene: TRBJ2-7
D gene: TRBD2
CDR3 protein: CASSQTSGSRYEQYF
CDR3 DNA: TGTGCCAGCAGCCAGACTAGCGGGAGCAGGTACGAGCAGTACTTC

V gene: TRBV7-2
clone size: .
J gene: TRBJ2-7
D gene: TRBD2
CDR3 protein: CASSISGTRNYEQYF
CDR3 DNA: TGTGCCAGCAGCATATCAGGGACTAGAAACTACGAGCAGTACTTC

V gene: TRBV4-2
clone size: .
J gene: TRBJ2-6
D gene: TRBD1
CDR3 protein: CASSVPGDRGPGANVLTF
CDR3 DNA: TGTGCCAGCAGCGTCCCGGGGGACAGGGGGCCTGGGGCCAACGTCCTGACTTTC

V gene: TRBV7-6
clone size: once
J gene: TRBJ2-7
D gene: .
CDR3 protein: CASSLGWGVEQYF
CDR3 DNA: TGTGCCAGCAGTCTGGGATGGGGGGTCGAGCAGTACTTC

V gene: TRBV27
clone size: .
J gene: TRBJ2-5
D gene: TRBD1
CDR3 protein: CASSFYRGQGTQYF
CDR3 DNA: TGTGCCAGCAGTTTCTACAGGGGGCAAGGGACCCAGTACTTC

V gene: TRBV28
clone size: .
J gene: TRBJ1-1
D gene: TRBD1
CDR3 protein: CASSGTGGLRTEAFF
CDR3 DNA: TGTGCCAGCAGTGGGACAGGGGGTTTGCGGACTGAAGCTTTCTTT

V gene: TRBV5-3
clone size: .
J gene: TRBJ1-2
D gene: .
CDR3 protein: CARSGEGVYYGYTF
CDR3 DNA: TGTGCCAGAAGCGGAGAAGGGGTCTACTATGGCTACACCTTC

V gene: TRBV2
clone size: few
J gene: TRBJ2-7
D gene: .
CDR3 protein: CASSESIGTNYEQYF
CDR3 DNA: TGTGCCAGCAGTGAATCCATCGGGACGAACTACGAGCAGTACTTC

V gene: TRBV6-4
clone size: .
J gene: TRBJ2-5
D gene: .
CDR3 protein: CASSQRRVAVRGETQYF
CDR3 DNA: TGTGCCAGCAGTCAGAGGAGGGTGGCAGTCCGGGGAGAGACCCAGTACTTC

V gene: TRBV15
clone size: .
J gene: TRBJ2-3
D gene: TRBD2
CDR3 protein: CATSSGLAGGISTDTQYF
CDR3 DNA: TGTGCCACCAGCTCTGGACTAGCGGGAGGGATTAGCACAGATACGCAGTATTTT

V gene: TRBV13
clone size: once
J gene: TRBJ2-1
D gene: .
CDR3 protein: CASSLPGNEQFF
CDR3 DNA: TGTGCCAGCAGCTTACCTGGGAATGAGCAGTTCTTC

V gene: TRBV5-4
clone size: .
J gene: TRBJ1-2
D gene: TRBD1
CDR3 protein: CASSLGTGGIPFRSYTF
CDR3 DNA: TGTGCCAGCAGCTTGGGGACAGGGGGAATCCCTTTTAGGAGCTACACCTTC

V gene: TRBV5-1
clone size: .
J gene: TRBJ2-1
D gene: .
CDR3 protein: CASSLGGRDPRFF
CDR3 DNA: TGCGCCAGCAGCTTGGGGGGACGGGACCCGAGGTTCTTC

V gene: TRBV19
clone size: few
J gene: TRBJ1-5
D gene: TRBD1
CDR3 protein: CASSINLGQGTQPQHF
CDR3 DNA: TGTGCCAGTAGTATAAACCTAGGACAGGGTACTCAGCCCCAGCATTTT

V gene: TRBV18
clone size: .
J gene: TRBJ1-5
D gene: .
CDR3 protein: CASSPLRNENQPQHF
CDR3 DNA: TGTGCCAGCTCACCACTCCGGAACGAAAATCAGCCCCAGCATTTT

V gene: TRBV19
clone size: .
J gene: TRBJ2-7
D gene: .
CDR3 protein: CASSTTFWGQQSYEQYF
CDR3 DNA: TGTGCCAGTAGTACGACCTTCTGGGGACAACAGAGCTACGAGCAGTACTTC

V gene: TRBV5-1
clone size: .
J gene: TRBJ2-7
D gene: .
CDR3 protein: CASSLRQARTNYEQYF
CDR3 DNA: TGCGCCAGCAGCTTACGACAGGCAAGAACCAACTACGAGCAGTACTTC

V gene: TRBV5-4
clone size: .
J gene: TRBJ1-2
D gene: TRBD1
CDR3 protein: CASRPGTGSYGYTF
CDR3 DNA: TGTGCCAGCAGACCCGGGACAGGGTCCTATGGCTACACCTTC

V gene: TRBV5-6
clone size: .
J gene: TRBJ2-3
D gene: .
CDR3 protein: CASSSDSRADTQYF
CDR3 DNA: TGTGCCAGCAGCTCGGACTCACGCGCAGATACGCAGTATTTT

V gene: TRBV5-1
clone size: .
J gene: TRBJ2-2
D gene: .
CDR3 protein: CASSLEVAGTGELFF
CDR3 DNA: TGCGCCAGCAGCTTGGAGGTGGCCGGCACCGGGGAGCTGTTTTTT

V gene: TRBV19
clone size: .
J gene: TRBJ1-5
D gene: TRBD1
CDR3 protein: CASSTTGNSNQPQHF
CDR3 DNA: TGTGCCAGTAGTACGACAGGGAATAGCAATCAGCCCCAGCATTTT

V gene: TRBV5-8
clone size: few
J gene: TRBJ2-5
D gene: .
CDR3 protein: CASSFGKQETQYF
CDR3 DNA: TGTGCCAGCAGCTTCGGTAAACAAGAGACCCAGTACTTC

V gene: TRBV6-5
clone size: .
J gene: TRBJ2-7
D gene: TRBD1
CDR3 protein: CASSQRRDREKQYF
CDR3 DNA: TGTGCCAGCAGTCAACGCCGGGACAGGGAAAAGCAGTACTTC

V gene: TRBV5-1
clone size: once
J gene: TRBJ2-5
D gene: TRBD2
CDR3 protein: CASSPGLAGVSETQYF
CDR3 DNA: TGCGCCAGCAGCCCGGGACTAGCGGGAGTCAGTGAGACCCAGTACTTC

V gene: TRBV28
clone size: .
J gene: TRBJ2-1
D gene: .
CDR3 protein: CASSFGQPNEQFF
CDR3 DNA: TGTGCCAGCAGTTTCGGACAGCCCAATGAGCAGTTCTTC

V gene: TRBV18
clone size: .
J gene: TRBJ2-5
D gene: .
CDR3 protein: CASSPVVIRETQYF
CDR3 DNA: TGTGCCAGCTCACCGGTCGTAATTCGAGAGACCCAGTACTTC

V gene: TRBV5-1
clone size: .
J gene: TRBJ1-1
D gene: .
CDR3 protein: CASSLVFVSGNTEAFF
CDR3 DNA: TGCGCCAGCAGCTTGGTTTTCGTCTCGGGAAACACTGAAGCTTTCTTT

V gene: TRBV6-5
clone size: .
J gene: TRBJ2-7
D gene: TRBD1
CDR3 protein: CASTDRVNEQYF
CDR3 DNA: TGTGCCAGCACAGACAGGGTCAACGAGCAGTACTTC

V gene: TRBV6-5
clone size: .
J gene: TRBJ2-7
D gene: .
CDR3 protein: CASSAGTAYGEQYF
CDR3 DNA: TGTGCCAGCAGTGCCGGGACCGCGTATGGGGAGCAGTACTTC

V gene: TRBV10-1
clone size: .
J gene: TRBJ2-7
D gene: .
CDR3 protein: CASSEPRGREGSKYEQYF
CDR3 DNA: TGCGCCAGCAGTGAGCCCAGAGGACGTGAGGGGTCCAAATACGAGCAGTACTTC